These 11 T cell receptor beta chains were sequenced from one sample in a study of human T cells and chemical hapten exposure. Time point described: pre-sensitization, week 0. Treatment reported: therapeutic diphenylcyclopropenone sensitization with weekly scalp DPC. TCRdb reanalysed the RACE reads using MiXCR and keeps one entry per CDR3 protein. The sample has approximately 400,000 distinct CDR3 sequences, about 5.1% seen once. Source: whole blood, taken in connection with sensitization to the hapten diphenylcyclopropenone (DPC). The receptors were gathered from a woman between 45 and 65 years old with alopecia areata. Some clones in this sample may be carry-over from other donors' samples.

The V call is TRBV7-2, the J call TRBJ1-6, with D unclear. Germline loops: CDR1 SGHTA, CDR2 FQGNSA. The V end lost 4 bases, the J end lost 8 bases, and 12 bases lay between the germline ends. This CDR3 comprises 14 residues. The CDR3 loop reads CASSSPSMDSPLHF. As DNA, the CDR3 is TGTGCCAGCAGCTCCCCATCGATGGATTCACCCCTCCACTTT. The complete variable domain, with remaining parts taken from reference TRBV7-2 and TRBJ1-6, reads GAGVSQSPSNKVTEKGKDVELRCDPISGHTALYWYRQSLGQGLEFLIYFQGNSAPDKSGLPSDRFSAERTGGSVSTLTIQRTQQEDSAVYLCASSSPSMDSPLHFGNGTRLTVT.

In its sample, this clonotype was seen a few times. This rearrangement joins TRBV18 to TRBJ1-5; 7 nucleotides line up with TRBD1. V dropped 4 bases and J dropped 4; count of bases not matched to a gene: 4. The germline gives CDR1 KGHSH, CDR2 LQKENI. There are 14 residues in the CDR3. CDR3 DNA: TGTGCCAGCTCACGGACAGGCGATAATCAGCCCCAGCATTTT. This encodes CASSRTGDNQPQHF.

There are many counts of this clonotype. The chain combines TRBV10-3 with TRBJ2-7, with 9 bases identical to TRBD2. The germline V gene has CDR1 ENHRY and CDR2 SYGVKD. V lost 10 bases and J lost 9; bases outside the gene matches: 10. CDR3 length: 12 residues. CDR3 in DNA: TGTGCCACCCAGGGTAGCGGGAGTTGGCAGTACTTC. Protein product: CATQGSGSWQYF.

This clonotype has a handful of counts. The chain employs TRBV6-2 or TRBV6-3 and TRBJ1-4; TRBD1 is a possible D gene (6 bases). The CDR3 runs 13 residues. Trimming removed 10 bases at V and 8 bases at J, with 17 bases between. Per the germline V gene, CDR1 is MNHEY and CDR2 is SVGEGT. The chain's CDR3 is CAISTGSGEKLFF. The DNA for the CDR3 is TGTGCCATCTCGACAGGCTCGGGAGAAAAACTGTTTTTT.

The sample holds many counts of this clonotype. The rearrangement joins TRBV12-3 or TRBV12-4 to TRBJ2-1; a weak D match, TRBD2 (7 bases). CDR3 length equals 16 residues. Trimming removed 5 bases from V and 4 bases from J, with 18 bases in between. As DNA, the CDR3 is TGTGCCAGCAGTCCCCCTCTGCGGGGGCGATACAATGAGCAGTTCTTC. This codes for CASSPPLRGRYNEQFF.

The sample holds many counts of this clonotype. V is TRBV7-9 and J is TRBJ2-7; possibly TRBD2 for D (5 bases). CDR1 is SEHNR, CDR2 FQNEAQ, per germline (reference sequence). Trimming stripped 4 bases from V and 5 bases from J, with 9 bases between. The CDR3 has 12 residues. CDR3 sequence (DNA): TGTGCCAGCAGCTCCGCCGGGGACGAGCAGTACTTC. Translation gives CASSSAGDEQYF.

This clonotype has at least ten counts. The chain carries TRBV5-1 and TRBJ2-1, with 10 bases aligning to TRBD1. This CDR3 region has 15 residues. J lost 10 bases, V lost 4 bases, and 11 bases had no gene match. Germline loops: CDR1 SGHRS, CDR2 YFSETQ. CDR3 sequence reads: CASSPKDRGAGEQFF. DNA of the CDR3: TGCGCCAGCAGCCCCAAGGACAGGGGGGCAGGAGAGCAGTTCTTC.

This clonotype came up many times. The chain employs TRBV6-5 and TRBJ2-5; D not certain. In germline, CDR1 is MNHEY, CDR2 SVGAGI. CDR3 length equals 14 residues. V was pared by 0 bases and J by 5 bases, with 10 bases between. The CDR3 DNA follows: TGTGCCAGCAGTTACTCGTCCGGACGCGAGACCCAGTACTTC. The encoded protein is CASSYSSGRETQYF.

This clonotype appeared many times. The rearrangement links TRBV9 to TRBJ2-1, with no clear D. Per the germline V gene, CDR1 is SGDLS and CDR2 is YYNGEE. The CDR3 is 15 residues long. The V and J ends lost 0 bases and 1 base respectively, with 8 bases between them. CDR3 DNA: TGTGCCAGCAGCGTAGAGTGGGGTTCCTACAATGAGCAGTTCTTC. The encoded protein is CASSVEWGSYNEQFF.

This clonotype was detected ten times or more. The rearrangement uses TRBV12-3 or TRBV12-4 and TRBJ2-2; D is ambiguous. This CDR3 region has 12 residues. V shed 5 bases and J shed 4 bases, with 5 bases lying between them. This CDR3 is CASSPGTGELFF. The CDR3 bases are TGTGCCAGCAGTCCGGGCACCGGGGAGCTGTTTTTT.

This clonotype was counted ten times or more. The CDR3 DNA is TGTGCCAGCTTTCAGCGGTATGAAGCTTTCTTT. Translating it yields CASFQRYEAFF. The chain links TRBV27 to TRBJ1-1; D not certain. Germline V gene lookup returns CDR1 MNHEY and CDR2 SMNVEV (reference sequence). V shed 8 bases and J shed 7 bases, with 11 bases lying between them. The CDR3 runs to 11 residues.